This is a list of T cell receptor beta chains from one sample in a study of blood T cell repertoires in COVID-19. Assay: immunoSEQ multiplex PCR; the TCRdb copy retains only in-frame clones and omits some. The data show about 260,000 clones, about 89% seen once. Sequenced input: peripheral blood. The receptors were sampled from a man aged 35 to 55 who had recovered from COVID-19. CDR3s include the opening cysteine and the closing phenylalanine or tryptophan. A D gene is named only where the DNA matches it firmly. A clone size is listed for some rows: how often the clone was seen (once, few, many), or a class if it is expanded.

j_call v_call clone_size d_call cdr3_nt cdr3_aa
TRBJ1-1 TRBV5-1 NA TRBD1 TGCGCCAGCAGCCCCAGTGTAGGGGGCTTTGGTCAGACTGAAGCTTTCTTT CASSPSVGGFGQTEAFF
TRBJ1-2 TRBV19 NA TRBD1 TGTGCCAGTGGTGGGACAGGGGGAAACTATGGCTACACCTTC CASGGTGGNYGYTF
TRBJ2-7 TRBV7-2 NA NA TGTGCCAGCAGCTCAGGGCCCTACAGAGACGAGCAGTACTTC CASSSGPYRDEQYF
TRBJ2-3 TRBV7-8 NA TRBD2 TGTGCCAGCAGCCCAGCGATAAGCGGGGGGGCCTATACGCAGTATTTT CASSPAISGGAYTQYF
TRBJ2-7 TRBV4-2 NA TRBD2 TGTGCCAGCAGCCAAGTGTCAGCGGGAGAGGTCTCCCCCGGGCAGTACTTC CASSQVSAGEVSPGQYF
TRBJ2-1 TRBV7-6 once TRBD2 TGTGCCAGCAGCGCCGGGACTAGCGGGGTTAGAAATGAGCAGTTCTTC CASSAGTSGVRNEQFF
TRBJ2-7 TRBV5-4 once TRBD2 TGTGCCAGCAGCGAGACTAGCGGGGGGCCCCTCGAGCAGTACTTC CASSETSGGPLEQYF
TRBJ1-2 TRBV6-5 NA NA TGCCTTTGTCTTGGGGCGAACTATGGCTACACCTTC CLCLGANYGYTF
TRBJ2-7 TRBV19 NA TRBD2 TGTGCCAGTAAATCGGGCGGGAGCTCCTACGAGCAGTACTTC CASKSGGSSYEQYF
TRBJ2-2 TRBV7-2 NA TRBD1 TGTGCCAGCAGCTTACAGGGGGCTCACACCGGGGAGCTGTTTTTT CASSLQGAHTGELFF
TRBJ2-7 TRBV5-4 once NA TGTGCCAGCAGCGGGGCAGGGAAATACGAGCAGTACTTC CASSGAGKYEQYF
TRBJ2-3 TRBV15 NA NA TGTGCCACCAGCAGAGATAAGGGGTCGGGCACAGATACGCAGTATTTT CATSRDKGSGTDTQYF
TRBJ1-1 TRBV10-3 NA TRBD1 TGTGCCACCACAGGGGGCCACACTGAAGCTTTCTTT CATTGGHTEAFF
TRBJ2-7 TRBV27 NA TRBD1 TGTGCCAGCACACGGACAGGGGGTTCCTACGAGCAGTACTTC CASTRTGGSYEQYF
TRBJ2-7 TRBV12-5 NA NA TGTGCTAGTGGCTTAGTCGGCTACGAGCAGTACTTC CASGLVGYEQYF
TRBJ2-1 TRBV7-3 once NA TGTGCCAGCAGCTTAGACAGTTACTATGAGCAGTTCTTC CASSLDSYYEQFF
TRBJ1-1 TRBV5-6 NA NA TGTGCCAGCAGCTTTACAGGGAAGGGAGTTGAAGCTTTCTTT CASSFTGKGVEAFF
TRBJ1-5 TRBV7-7 once NA TGTGCCAGCAGCTTAGCCCGGGATCAGCCCCAGCATTTT CASSLARDQPQHF
TRBJ2-5 TRBV7-2 NA NA TGTGCCAGCAGTCTAAATAGGGGGGGGGAGACCCAGTACTTC CASSLNRGGETQYF
TRBJ1-5 TRBV27 once NA TGTGCCAGCAGTTTGGGGAGGGCTAGCAATCAGCCCCAGCATTTT CASSLGRASNQPQHF
TRBJ2-1 TRBV25-1 NA NA TGTGCCAGCAGTGATTTCACAGCTAATGAGCAGTTCTTC CASSDFTANEQFF
TRBJ2-1 TRBV5-6 NA TRBD2 TGTGCCAGCTTAAAAGCGGGGGCCCCCCATGAGCAGTTCTTC CASLKAGAPHEQFF
TRBJ1-2 TRBV2 once NA TGTGCCATCAGGCGGGGGGCAGTCGGTGGCTACACCTTC CAIRRGAVGGYTF
TRBJ2-7 TRBV9 once TRBD1 TGTGCCAGCAGCGGACAGGGGGCGCGGGAGCAGTACTTC CASSGQGAREQYF
TRBJ1-2 TRBV6-5 NA TRBD1 TGTGCCAGCAGTTCATACAGGGGTACGGGCTACACCTTC CASSSYRGTGYTF
TRBJ1-2 TRBV3-1/TRBV3-2 NA NA TGTGCCAGCAGCCAAGCGGGGGGCTTTTCCGGCTACACCTTC CASSQAGGFSGYTF
TRBJ1-2 TRBV27 NA NA TGTGCCAGCAGTTTATCCACAGGGAAGCATGGCTACACCTTC CASSLSTGKHGYTF
TRBJ2-1 TRBV2 few TRBD2 TGTGCCAGCAGAGGGACTAGCGGGATACCACACAATGAGCAGTTCTTC CASRGTSGIPHNEQFF
TRBJ1-2 TRBV14 NA TRBD1 TGTGCCAGCAGTAATAGGACAGGTGGTAATGGCTACACCTTC CASSNRTGGNGYTF
TRBJ2-7 TRBV4-1 NA NA TGCGCCAGCAGCCCATACACAGGGGCGGGGGAGCAGTACTTC CASSPYTGAGEQYF
TRBJ2-2 TRBV7-3 once TRBD1 TGTGCCAGCACCAAAACGGGGACAGTGAACACCGGGGAGCTGTTTTTT CASTKTGTVNTGELFF
TRBJ2-3 TRBV7-6 NA NA TGTGCCAGCAGCTCCCGGACAGATACGCAGTATTTT CASSSRTDTQYF
TRBJ1-2 TRBV19 NA NA TGTGCCAGTAGTTCCTGGGGGGTCGTGAACTATGGCTACACCTTC CASSSWGVVNYGYTF
TRBJ2-7 TRBV9 once NA TGTGCCAGCAGCGTAGGGTGGTGGGGCCAGGAGCAGTACTTC CASSVGWWGQEQYF
TRBJ2-1 TRBV9 once NA TGTGCCAGCAGCGTAGCCACCTACAATGAGCAGTTCTTC CASSVATYNEQFF
TRBJ2-7 TRBV7-9 once NA TGTGCCAGCAGCTTAGCGGGGGCCGAGCAGTACTTC CASSLAGAEQYF
TRBJ1-2 TRBV5-1 once TRBD1 TGCGCCAGCAGCACTCGACAGGGGGCGCGTGGCTACACCTTC CASSTRQGARGYTF
TRBJ2-3 TRBV3-1/TRBV3-2 NA TRBD2 TGTGCCAGCACTCCGGGGCTAGCGGGAGCGGAGACGCAGTATTTT CASTPGLAGAETQYF
TRBJ2-1 TRBV5-1 NA TRBD1 TGCGCCAGCAGCCCCCCAAGGGAGACAGGGAACAATGAGCAGTTCTTC CASSPPRETGNNEQFF
TRBJ2-5 TRBV4-3 NA NA TGCGCCAGCAGCCAAGTCCGGGTGGGGAGGATCAGAGAGACCCAGTACTTC CASSQVRVGRIRETQYF
TRBJ2-2 TRBV6-2/TRBV6-3 NA TRBD2 TGTGCCAGCAGCCGAAGCGGGAGGGCCACCGGGGAGCTGTTTTTT CASSRSGRATGELFF
TRBJ2-7 TRBV5-1 NA TRBD1 TGCGCCAGCAGATCCGGGACAGGGATCAACGAGCAGTACTTC CASRSGTGINEQYF